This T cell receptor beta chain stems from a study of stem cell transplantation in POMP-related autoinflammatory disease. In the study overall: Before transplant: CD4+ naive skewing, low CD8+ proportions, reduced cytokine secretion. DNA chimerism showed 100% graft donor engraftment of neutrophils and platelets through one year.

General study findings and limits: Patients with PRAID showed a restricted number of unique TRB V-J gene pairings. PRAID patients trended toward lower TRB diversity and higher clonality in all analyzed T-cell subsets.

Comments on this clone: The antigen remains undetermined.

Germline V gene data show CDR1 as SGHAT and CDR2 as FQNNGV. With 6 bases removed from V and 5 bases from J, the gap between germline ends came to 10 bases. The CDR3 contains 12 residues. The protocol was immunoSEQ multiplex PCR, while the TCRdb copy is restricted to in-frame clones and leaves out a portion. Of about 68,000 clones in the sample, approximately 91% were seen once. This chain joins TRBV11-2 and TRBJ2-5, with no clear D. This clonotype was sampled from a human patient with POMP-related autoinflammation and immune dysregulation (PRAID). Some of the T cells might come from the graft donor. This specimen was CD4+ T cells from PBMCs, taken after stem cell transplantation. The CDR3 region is CASSQNWETQYF. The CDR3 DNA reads TGTGCCAGCAGTCAGAATTGGGAGACCCAGTACTTC.